The rows below give T cell receptor beta chains drawn from one sample of a study of blood T cell repertoires in COVID-19. Repertoires were generated with immunoSEQ multiplex PCR, while TCRdb's copy carries only in-frame clones and drops some. The data contain some 130,000 clones, 80% of them singletons. Sequencing was done on a sample of peripheral blood. All receptors come from a man between 65 and 85 years old with acute or convalescent COVID-19. CDR3s include the opening cysteine and the closing phenylalanine or tryptophan. A D gene is named only where the DNA matches it firmly. Where a row states a size, it is once, few, many or the class of an expanded clone; other rows omit it.

j_gene | abundance | d_gene | v_gene | CDR3nt | CDR3aa
TRBJ2-1 | NA | NA | TRBV13 | TGTGCCAGCAGCTACGAAGCAGCGGGTAGACTAAACAATGAGCAGTTCTTC | CASSYEAAGRLNNEQFF
TRBJ1-3 | NA | NA | TRBV19 | TGTGCCAGTAGTGTTGACAGCAAGCTTGGAAACACCATATATTTT | CASSVDSKLGNTIYF
TRBJ1-6 | once | NA | TRBV19 | TGTGCCAGTAGTACCCTTCTTCAGGGTAATAATTCACCCCTCCACTTT | CASSTLLQGNNSPLHF
TRBJ2-2 | NA | NA | TRBV29-1 | TGCAGCGTTTTAGCCGGGGAGCTGTTTTTT | CSVLAGELFF
TRBJ1-1 | NA | TRBD1 | TRBV18 | TGTGCCAGCTCCAGACAGGGGCAGGGCACTGAAGCTTTCTTT | CASSRQGQGTEAFF
TRBJ2-5 | NA | NA | TRBV5-4 | TGTGCCAGCAGCCCCGCGGGGGAGACCCAGTACTTC | CASSPAGETQYF
TRBJ2-7 | NA | TRBD1 | TRBV30 | TGTGCCTGTGGCAGGGGGTGGCGCGAGCAGTACTTC | CACGRGWREQYF
TRBJ2-7 | NA | NA | TRBV7-3 | TGTGCCAGCAGCTTAATGCCCGCAGGGGCCTCCTACGAGCAGTACTTC | CASSLMPAGASYEQYF
TRBJ1-3 | NA | NA | TRBV6-5 | TGTGCCAGCAGTCAGGGTCCTGAGAACACCATATATTTT | CASSQGPENTIYF
TRBJ1-2 | NA | NA | TRBV6-5 | TGTGCCAGCAGCCCCCCTGCGGGGTCAAACTATGGCTACACCTTC | CASSPPAGSNYGYTF
TRBJ1-1 | NA | NA | TRBV7-9 | TGTGCCAGCAGCTTATCAGGGAACACTGAAGCTTTCTTT | CASSLSGNTEAFF
TRBJ1-1 | NA | NA | TRBV29-1 | TGCAGCGTCGAACCTAAACCAAACACTGAAGCTTTCTTT | CSVEPKPNTEAFF
TRBJ1-5 | NA | NA | TRBV29-1 | TGCAGCGTTGCATTCCAGGGCGATAGCAATCAGCCCCAGCATTTT | CSVAFQGDSNQPQHF
TRBJ1-2 | once | NA | TRBV6-6 | TGTGCCAGCAGTCCCGGTTCTGATTATGGCTACACCTTC | CASSPGSDYGYTF
TRBJ2-7 | NA | TRBD1 | TRBV19 | TGTGCCAGGCCCACGCCGGGACAGGGTTGTAGCGAGCAGTACTTC | CARPTPGQGCSEQYF
TRBJ1-1 | NA | NA | TRBV3-1/TRBV3-2 | TGTGCCAGCAGCCAAGTCAGGGGTGGCACTGAAGCTTTCTTT | CASSQVRGGTEAFF
TRBJ1-4 | NA | NA | TRBV7-2 | TGTGCCAGCAGCGGGAGACTGAATAATGAAAAACTGTTTTTT | CASSGRLNNEKLFF
TRBJ1-6 | NA | TRBD1 | TRBV3-1/TRBV3-2 | TGTGCCAGCAGCCAAGCCACCGGGACAGGGGATTCACCCCTCCACTTT | CASSQATGTGDSPLHF
TRBJ2-2 | once | NA | TRBV5-1 | TGCGCCAGCACCCCCCCTAGGAACACCGGGGAGCTGTTTTTT | CASTPPRNTGELFF
TRBJ2-3 | NA | TRBD2 | TRBV2 | TGTGCCAGCCGCTTACGGGGGGAGAACACAGATACGCAGTATTTT | CASRLRGENTDTQYF
TRBJ1-1 | NA | NA | TRBV4-2 | TGTGCCAGCAGCCAAGACCAGGGGTTAAACGCTGAGGCTTTCTTT | CASSQDQGLNAEAFF
TRBJ1-2 | NA | NA | TRBV30 | TGTGCCTGGGACGATTGGGGGGACTATGGCTACACCTTC | CAWDDWGDYGYTF
TRBJ2-7 | NA | NA | TRBV1 | TGCACCAGCAGCATACTAGCGGGGGGGCCCGGGTCGGGCGAGCAGTACTTC | CTSSILAGGPGSGEQYF
TRBJ2-5 | NA | NA | TRBV18 | TGTGCCAGCTCACCAAACTACCAAGAGACCCAGTACTTC | CASSPNYQETQYF
TRBJ2-7 | NA | NA | TRBV2 | TGTGCCAGCAGTGTTCCTCGCTCCCGACAGGGCGTTAGGGACTTCTACGAGCAGTACTTC | CASSVPRSRQGVRDFYEQYF
TRBJ1-4 | NA | TRBD1 | TRBV19 | TGTGCCAGTACCCACAGGGGGCCAAATGAAAAACTGTTTTTT | CASTHRGPNEKLFF
TRBJ1-4 | NA | NA | TRBV5-1 | TGCGCCAGCAGCACCAGGGGTACTAATGAAAAACTGTTTTTT | CASSTRGTNEKLFF
TRBJ1-1 | NA | NA | TRBV4-2 | TGTGCCAGCAGCCAAGATATCGCAGGGCTAATAGCTGAAGCTTTCTTT | CASSQDIAGLIAEAFF
TRBJ1-1 | NA | NA | TRBV9 | TGTGCCAGCAGCGCGGGGGGGTGGAACACTGAAGCTTTCTTT | CASSAGGWNTEAFF
TRBJ2-5 | NA | TRBD1 | TRBV19 | TGTGCCAGTAGTATGACCGCCACAGGGGTGGGAGAGACCCAGTACTTC | CASSMTATGVGETQYF
TRBJ2-3 | NA | TRBD2 | TRBV5-4 | TGTGCCAGCAGTCCCGGACTAGCGGGGTTCTCAGATACGCAGTATTTT | CASSPGLAGFSDTQYF
TRBJ2-7 | NA | NA | TRBV19 | TGTGCCAGTAGTATCCGCAGGGCGAGTACCGAGCAGTACTTC | CASSIRRASTEQYF
TRBJ1-6 | few | NA | TRBV5-1 | TGCGCCAGCCAAGAGGGGGGGGGTCAAAAGACCCTCCACTTT | CASQEGGGQKTLHF
TRBJ1-5 | NA | TRBD1 | TRBV10-3 | TGTGCCATCAGTGTGGGACAGGGCAATCAGCCCCAGCATTTT | CAISVGQGNQPQHF
TRBJ1-1 | NA | NA | TRBV12-3/TRBV12-4 | TGTGCCAGCAGCTCCTACACTGAAGCTTTCTTT | CASSSYTEAFF
TRBJ1-4 | NA | NA | TRBV11-2 | TGTGCCAGCAGCTTAGGGGGGCCGAATGAAAAACTGTTTTTT | CASSLGGPNEKLFF
TRBJ1-5 | NA | TRBD1 | TRBV4-1 | TGCGCCAGCAGCCGGGACGGGACAGATAGCAATCAGCCCCAGCATTTT | CASSRDGTDSNQPQHF
TRBJ1-2 | NA | NA | TRBV4-2 | TGTGCCAGCAGCCAAGCTACAGGGACCTACTATGGCTACACCTTC | CASSQATGTYYGYTF
TRBJ2-3 | NA | TRBD2 | TRBV5-5 | TGTGCCAGCAGCTTCCTAGCGGGGGGCACAGATACGCAGTATTTT | CASSFLAGGTDTQYF
TRBJ2-1 | NA | NA | TRBV5-4 | TGTGCCAGCAGCTTGGTGGCCAATGAGCAGTTCTTC | CASSLVANEQFF
TRBJ2-1 | NA | NA | TRBV18 | TGTGCCAGCTCACCACCCGGCGCCAGGGTTAATGAGCAGTTCTTC | CASSPPGARVNEQFF